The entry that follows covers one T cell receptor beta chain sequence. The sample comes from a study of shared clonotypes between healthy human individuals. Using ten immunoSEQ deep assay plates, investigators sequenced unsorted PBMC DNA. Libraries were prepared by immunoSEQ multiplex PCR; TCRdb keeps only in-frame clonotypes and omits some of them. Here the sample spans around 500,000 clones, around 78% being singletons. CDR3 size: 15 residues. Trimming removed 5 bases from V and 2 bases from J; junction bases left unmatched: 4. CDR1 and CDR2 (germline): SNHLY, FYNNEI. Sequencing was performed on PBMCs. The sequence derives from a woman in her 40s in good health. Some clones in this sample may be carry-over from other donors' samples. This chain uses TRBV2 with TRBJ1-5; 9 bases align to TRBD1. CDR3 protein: CASSQRQGGNQPQHF. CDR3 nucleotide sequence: TGTGCCAGCAGTCAAAGACAGGGGGGCAATCAGCCCCAGCATTTT.